Reported below is one T cell receptor (beta chain). This record comes from a study of blood T cell repertoires in COVID-19. TCRdb's table, derived via immunoSEQ multiplex PCR, lists solely in-frame clones and lacks some. The sample has just under 350,000 clones, around 91% seen once. The sample consisted of peripheral blood. This TCR came from a woman aged 18-29 years who had recovered from COVID-19.

As DNA, the CDR3 is TGCGCCAGCAGCTGGGACCGGGACAGGGGAAACACCGGGGAGCTGTTTTTT. It codes for CASSWDRDRGNTGELFF. This chain links TRBV5-1 with TRBJ2-2, with TRBD1 identical over 10 bases. Germline lookup yields CDR1 SGHRS and CDR2 YFSETQ. The trim removed 3 bases at V and 2 bases at J, leaving 7 bases unmatched. CDR3 length: 17 amino acids.